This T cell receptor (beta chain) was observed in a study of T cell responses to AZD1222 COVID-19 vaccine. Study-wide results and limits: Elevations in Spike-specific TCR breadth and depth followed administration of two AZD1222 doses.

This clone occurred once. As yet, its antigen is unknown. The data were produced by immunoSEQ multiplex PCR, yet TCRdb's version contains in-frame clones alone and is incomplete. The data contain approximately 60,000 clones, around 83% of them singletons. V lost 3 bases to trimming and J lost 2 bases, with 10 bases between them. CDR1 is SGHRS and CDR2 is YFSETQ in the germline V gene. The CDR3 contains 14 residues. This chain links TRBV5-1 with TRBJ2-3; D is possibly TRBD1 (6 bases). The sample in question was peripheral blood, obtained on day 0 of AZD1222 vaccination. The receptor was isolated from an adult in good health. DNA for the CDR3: TGCGCCAGCAGCTCCGGGACACTCACAGATACGCAGTATTTT. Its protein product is CASSSGTLTDTQYF.